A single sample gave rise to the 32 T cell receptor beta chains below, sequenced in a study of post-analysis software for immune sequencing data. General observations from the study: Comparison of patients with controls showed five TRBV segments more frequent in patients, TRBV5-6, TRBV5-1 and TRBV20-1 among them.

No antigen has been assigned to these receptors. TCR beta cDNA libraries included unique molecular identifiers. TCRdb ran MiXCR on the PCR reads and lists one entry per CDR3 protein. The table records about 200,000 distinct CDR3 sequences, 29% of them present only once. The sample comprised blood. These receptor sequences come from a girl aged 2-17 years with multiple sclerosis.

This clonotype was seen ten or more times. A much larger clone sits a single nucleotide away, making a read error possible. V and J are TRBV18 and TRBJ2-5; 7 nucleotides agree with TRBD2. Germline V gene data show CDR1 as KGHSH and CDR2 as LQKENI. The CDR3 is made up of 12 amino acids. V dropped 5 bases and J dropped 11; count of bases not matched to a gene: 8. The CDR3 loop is CASSGRGDEQYF. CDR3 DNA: TGTGCCAGCTCAGGGAGGGGAGATGAGCAGTACTTC.

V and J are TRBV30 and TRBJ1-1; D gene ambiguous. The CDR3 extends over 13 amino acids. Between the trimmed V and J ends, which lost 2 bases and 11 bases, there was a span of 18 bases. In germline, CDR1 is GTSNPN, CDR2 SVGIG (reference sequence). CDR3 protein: CAWSFLFGSEAFF. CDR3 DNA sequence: TGTGCCTGGAGTTTCCTGTTTGGATCGGAGGCTTTCTTT.

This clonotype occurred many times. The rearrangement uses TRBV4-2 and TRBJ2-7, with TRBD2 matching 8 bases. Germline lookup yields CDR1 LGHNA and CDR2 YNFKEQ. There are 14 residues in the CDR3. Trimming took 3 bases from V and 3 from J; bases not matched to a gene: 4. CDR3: CASSQRTSRYEQYF. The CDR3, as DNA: TGTGCCAGCAGCCAGAGGACTAGCCGCTACGAGCAGTACTTC.

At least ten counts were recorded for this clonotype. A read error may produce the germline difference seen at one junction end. The CDR3: CASSLVGGSNQPQHF. CDR3 sequence (DNA): TGCGCCAGCAGCTTGGTGGGGGGAAGCAATCAGCCCCAGCATTTT. The V and J genes are TRBV7-2 and TRBJ1-5, with D possibly TRBD1 on 5 matching bases. This CDR3 contains 15 residues. From germline, CDR1 is SGHTA and CDR2 FQGNSA. Looking up the rest from reference TRBV7-2 and TRBJ1-5 gives the full variable domain: GAGVSQSPSNKVTEKGKDVELRCDPISGHTALYWYRQSLGQGLEFLIYFQGNSAPDKSGLPSDRFSAERTGGSVSTLTIQRTQQEDSAVYLCASSLVGGSNQPQHFGDGTRLSIL.

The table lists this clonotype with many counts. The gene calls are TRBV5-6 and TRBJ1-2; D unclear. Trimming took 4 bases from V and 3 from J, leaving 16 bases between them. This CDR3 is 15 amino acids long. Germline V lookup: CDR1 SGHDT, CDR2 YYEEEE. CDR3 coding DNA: TGTGCCAGCAGCCGAACGGGCGATCTCGACTATGGCTACACCTTC. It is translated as CASSRTGDLDYGYTF.

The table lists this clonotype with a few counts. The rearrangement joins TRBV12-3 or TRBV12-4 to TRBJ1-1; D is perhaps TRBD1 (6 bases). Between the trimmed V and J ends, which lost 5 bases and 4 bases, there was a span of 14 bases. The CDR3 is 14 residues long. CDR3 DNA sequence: TGTGCCAGCAGTGACGGGGGGCTAGGCACTGAAGCTTTCTTT. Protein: CASSDGGLGTEAFF.

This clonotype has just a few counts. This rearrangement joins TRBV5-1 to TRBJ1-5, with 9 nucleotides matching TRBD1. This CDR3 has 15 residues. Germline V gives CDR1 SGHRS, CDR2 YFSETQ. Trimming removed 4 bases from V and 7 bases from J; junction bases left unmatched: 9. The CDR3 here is CASSPGTGLEQPQHF. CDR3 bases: TGCGCCAGCAGCCCGGGGACAGGGCTCGAGCAGCCCCAGCATTTT.

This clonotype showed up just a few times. CDR3: CASSPPGQVSNQPQHF. CDR3 DNA: TGTGCCAGCAGCCCTCCGGGACAGGTCAGCAATCAGCCCCAGCATTTT. This chain uses TRBV7-3 with TRBJ1-5; 8 nucleotides line up with TRBD1. Per the germline V gene, CDR1 is SGHTA and CDR2 is FQGTGA. The CDR3 consists of 16 residues. J was trimmed by 1 base and V by 5 bases; bases with no gene match: 7.

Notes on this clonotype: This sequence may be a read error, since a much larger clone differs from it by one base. DNA of the CDR3: TGCGCCAGCAGCCCGCTCCTACCGGGACGGTCTTCCGAGCAGTACTTC. Amino acids: CASSPLLPGRSSEQYF. The chain uses TRBV5-1 and TRBJ2-5, with D possibly being TRBD1 or TRBD2 (5 bases each). The end of the DNA aligns better with TRBJ2-7, so the J call may be wrong. Germline CDR1 SGHRS, CDR2 YFSETQ. This CDR3 region has 16 residues.

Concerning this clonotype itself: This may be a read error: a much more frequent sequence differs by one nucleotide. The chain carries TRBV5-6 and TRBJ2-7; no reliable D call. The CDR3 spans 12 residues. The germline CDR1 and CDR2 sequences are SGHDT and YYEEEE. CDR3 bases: TGTGCCGGCAGCTCCGGGCCCTACGAGCAGTACTTC. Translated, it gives CAGSSGPYEQYF.

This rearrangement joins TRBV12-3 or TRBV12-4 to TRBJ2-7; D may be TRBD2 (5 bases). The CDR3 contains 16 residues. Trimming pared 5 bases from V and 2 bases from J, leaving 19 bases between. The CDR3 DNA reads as TGTGCCAGCAGTGAATCGTGGGAGCGCCTGGCCTACGAGCAGTACTTC. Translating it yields CASSESWERLAYEQYF.

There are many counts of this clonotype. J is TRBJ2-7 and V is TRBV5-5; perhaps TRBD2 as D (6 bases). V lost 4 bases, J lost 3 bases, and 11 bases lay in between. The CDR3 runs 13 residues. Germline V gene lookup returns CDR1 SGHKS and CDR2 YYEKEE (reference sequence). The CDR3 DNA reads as TGTGCCAGCAGCCCAACGGGGGACTACGAGCAGTACTTC. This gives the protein CASSPTGDYEQYF.

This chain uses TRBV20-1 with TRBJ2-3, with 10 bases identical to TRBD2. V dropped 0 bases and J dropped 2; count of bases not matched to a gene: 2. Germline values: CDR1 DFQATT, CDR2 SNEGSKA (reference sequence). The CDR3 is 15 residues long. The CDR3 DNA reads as TGCAGTGCTAGAGACCTAGCGGGAGTCACAGATACGCAGTATTTT. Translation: CSARDLAGVTDTQYF.

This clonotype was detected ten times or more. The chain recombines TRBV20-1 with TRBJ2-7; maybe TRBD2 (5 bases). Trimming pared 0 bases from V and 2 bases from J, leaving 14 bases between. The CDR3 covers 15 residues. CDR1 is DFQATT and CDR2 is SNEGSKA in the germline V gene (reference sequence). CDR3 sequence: CSARDVRNGAYEQYF. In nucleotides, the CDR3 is TGCAGTGCTAGAGATGTCCGGAACGGGGCCTACGAGCAGTACTTC.

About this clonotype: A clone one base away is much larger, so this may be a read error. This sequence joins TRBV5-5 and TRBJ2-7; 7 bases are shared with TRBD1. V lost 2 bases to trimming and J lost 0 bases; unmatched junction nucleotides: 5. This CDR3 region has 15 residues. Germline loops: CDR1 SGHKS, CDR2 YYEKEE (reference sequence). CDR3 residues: CASSLDREVSYEQYF. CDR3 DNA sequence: TGTGCCAGCAGCTTAGACAGGGAAGTCTCCTACGAGCAGTACTTC.

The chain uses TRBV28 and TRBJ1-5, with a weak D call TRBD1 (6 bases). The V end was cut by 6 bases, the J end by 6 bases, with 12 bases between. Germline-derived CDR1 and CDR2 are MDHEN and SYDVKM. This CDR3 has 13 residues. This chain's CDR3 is CASRQGIVQPQHF. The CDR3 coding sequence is TGTGCCAGCAGGCAGGGGATTGTTCAGCCCCAGCATTTT.

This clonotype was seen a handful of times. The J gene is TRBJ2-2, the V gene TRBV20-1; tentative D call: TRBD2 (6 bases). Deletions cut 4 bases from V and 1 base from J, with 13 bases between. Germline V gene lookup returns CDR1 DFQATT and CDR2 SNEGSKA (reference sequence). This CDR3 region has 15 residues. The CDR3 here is CSAIQVAENTGELFF. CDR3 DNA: TGCAGTGCTATACAAGTAGCGGAGAACACCGGGGAGCTGTTTTTT.

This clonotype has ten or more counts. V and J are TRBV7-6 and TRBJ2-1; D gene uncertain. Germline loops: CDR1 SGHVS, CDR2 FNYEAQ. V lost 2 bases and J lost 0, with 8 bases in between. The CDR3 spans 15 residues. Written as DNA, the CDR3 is TGTGCCAGCAGCTTACAGGAGAGCTCCTACAATGAGCAGTTCTTC. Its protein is CASSLQESSYNEQFF.

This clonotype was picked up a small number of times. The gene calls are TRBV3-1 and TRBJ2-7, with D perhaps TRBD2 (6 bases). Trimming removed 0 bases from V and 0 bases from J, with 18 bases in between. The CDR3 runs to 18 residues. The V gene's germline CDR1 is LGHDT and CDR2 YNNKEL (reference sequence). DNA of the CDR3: TGTGCCAGCAGCCAAGAGGCATGGGACGAGGGAGGCTCCTACGAGCAGTACTTC. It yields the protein CASSQEAWDEGGSYEQYF.

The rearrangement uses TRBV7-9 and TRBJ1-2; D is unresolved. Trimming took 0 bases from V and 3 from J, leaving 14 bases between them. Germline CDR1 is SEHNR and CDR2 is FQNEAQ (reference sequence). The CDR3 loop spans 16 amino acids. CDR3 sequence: CASSLALLHEYYGYTF. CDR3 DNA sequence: TGTGCCAGCAGCTTAGCTCTGCTTCATGAATACTATGGCTACACCTTC. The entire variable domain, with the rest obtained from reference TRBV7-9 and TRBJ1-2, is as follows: DTGVSQNPRHKITKRGQNVTFRCDPISEHNRLYWYRQTLGQGPEFLTYFQNEAQLEKSRLLSDRFSAERPKGSFSTLEIQRTEQGDSAMYLCASSLALLHEYYGYTFGSGTRLTVV.

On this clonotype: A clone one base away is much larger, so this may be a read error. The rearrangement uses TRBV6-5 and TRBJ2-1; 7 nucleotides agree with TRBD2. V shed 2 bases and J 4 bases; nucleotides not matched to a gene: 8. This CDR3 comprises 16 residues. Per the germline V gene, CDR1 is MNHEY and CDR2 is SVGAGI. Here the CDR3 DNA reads TGTGCCAGCAGTTACGAGCGGGCGGGAGCTTACAATGAGCAGTTCTTC. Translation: CASSYERAGAYNEQFF.

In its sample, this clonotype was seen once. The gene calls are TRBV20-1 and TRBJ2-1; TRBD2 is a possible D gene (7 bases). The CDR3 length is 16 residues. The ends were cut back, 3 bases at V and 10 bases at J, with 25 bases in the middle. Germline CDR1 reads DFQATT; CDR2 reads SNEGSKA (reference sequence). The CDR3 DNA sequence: TGCAGTGCTAGTCGAGCACGGGGGGCTGAAGTAGGGGAGCAGTTCTTC. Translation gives CSASRARGAEVGEQFF.

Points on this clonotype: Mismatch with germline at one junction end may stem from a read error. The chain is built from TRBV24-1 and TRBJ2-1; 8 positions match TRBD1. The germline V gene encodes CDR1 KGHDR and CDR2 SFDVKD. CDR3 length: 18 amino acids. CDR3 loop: CAASESPRTGSLANEQFF. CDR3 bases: TGTGCCGCCAGTGAGTCCCCCAGGACAGGGTCTTTGGCCAATGAGCAGTTCTTC.

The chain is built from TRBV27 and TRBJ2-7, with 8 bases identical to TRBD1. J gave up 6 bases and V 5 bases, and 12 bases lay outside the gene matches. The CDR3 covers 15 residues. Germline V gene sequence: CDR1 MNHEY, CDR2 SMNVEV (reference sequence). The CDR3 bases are TGTGCCAGCAGTGCCCCCCGACAGGGGATAGTCGAGCAGTACTTC. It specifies CASSAPRQGIVEQYF.

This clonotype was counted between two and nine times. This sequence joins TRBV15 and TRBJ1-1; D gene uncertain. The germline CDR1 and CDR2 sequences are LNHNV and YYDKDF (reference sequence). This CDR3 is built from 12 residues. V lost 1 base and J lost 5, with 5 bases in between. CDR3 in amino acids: CATSRGETEAFF. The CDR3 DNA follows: TGTGCCACCAGCAGAGGGGAAACTGAAGCTTTCTTT.

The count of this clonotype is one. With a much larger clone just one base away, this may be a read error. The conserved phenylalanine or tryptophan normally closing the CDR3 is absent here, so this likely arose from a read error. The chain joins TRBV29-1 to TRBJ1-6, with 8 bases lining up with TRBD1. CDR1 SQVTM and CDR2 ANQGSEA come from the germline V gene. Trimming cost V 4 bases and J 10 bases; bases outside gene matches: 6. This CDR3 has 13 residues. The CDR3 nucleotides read TGCAGCGTTGCCGACAGGGGAGAATCACCCCTCCACTGT. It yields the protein CSVADRGESPLHC.

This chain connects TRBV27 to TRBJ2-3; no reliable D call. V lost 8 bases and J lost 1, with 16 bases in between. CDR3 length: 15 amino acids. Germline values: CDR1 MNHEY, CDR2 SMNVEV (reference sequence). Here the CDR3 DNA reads TGTGCCAGCTGGTTGGTGGGCCGTGGCACAGATACGCAGTATTTT. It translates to CASWLVGRGTDTQYF.

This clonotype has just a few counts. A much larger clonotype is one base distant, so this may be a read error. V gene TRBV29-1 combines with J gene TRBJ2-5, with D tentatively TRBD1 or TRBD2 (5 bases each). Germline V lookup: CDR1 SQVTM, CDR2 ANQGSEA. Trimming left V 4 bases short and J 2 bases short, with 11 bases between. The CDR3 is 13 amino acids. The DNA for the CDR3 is TGCAGCGTTGGCCAGGGAGAACAAGAGACCCAGTACTTC. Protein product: CSVGQGEQETQYF.

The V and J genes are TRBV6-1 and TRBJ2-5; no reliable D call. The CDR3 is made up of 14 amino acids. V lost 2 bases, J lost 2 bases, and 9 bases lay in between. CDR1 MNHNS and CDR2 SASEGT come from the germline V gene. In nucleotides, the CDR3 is TGTGCCAGCAGTGAACATGGCGGACAAGAGACCCAGTACTTC. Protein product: CASSEHGGQETQYF.

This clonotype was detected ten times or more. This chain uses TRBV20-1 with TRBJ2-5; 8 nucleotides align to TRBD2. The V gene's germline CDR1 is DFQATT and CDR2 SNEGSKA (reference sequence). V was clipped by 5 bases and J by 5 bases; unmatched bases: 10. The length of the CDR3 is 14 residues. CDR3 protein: CSALLTSVWETQYF. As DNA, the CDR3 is TGCAGTGCTCTCCTGACTAGCGTGTGGGAGACCCAGTACTTC.

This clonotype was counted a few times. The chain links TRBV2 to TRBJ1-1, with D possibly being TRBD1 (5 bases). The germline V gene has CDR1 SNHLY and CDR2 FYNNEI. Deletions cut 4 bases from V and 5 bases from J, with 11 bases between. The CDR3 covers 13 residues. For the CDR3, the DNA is TGTGCCAGCAGTGGTTGGGGGGGAACTGAAGCTTTCTTT. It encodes CASSGWGGTEAFF.

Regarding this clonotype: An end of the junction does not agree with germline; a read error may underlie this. The CDR3 spells CAGRSRGQGSYEQYF. CDR3 in DNA: TGTGCCGGCAGAAGCCGGGGACAGGGTTCCTACGAGCAGTACTTC. This chain links TRBV28 with TRBJ2-7, with 9 bases identical to TRBD1. This CDR3 has 15 amino acids. Germline assignment: CDR1 MDHEN and CDR2 SYDVKM.